Included here is one T cell receptor beta chain sequence, with context. Trimming took off 0 bases at V and 5 bases at J, with 9 bases between the two ends. This CDR3 comprises 14 residues. Germline V gives CDR1 SNHLY, CDR2 FYNNEI. TCRdb's table, derived via immunoSEQ multiplex PCR, lists solely in-frame clones and lacks some. Here the sample spans 150,000 to 200,000 clones, 80% to 95% being singletons. This sample was included in a study of T cell responses to AZD1222 COVID-19 vaccine. This TCR was recovered from an adult who received the AZD1222 COVID-19 vaccine. The sequencing here drew on peripheral blood, taken 28 days after the second AZD1222 dose. V is TRBV2 and J is TRBJ2-3, with no clear D. DNA of the CDR3: TGTGCCAGCAGTGAAGCGCTTGGGCGAGATACGCAGTATTTT. Its translation is CASSEALGRDTQYF.